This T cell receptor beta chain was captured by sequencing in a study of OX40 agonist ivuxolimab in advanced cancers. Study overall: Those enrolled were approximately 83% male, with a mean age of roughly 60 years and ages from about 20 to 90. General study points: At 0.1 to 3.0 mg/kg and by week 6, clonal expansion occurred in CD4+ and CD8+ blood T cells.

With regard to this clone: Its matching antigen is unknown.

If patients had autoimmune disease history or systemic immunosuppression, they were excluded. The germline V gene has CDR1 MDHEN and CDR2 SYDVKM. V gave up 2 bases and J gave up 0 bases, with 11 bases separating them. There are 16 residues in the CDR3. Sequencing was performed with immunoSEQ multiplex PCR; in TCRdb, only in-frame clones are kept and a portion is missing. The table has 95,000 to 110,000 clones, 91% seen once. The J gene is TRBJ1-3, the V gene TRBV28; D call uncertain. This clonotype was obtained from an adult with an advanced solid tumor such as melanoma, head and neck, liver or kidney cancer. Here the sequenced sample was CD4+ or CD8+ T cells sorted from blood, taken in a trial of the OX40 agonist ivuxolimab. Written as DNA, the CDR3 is TGTGCCAGCAGTTTACTGGGCAGCCTCTCTGGAAACACCATATATTTT. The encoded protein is CASSLLGSLSGNTIYF.